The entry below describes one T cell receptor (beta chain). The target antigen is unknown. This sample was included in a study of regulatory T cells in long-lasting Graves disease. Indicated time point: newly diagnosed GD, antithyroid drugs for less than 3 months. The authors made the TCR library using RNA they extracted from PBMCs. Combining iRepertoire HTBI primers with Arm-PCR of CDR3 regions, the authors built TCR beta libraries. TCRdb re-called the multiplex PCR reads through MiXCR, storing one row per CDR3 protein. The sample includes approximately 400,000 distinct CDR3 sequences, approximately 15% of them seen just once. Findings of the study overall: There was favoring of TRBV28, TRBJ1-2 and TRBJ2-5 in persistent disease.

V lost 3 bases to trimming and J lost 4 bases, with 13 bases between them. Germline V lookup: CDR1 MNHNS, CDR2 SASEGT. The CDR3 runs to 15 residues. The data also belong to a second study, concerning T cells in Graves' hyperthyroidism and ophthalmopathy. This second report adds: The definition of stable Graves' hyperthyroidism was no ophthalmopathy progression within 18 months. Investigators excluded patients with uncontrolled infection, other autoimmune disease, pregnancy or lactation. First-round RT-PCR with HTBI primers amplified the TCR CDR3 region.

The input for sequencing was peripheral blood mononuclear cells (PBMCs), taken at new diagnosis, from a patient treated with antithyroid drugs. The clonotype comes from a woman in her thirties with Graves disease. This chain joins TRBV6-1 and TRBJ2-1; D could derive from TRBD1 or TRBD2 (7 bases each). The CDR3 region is CASSERRGGYNEQFF. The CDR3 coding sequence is TGTGCCAGCAGTGAGCGCAGGGGGGGGTACAATGAGCAGTTCTTC.